This TCR beta chain was obtained from a study of T cell repertoires in cytomegalovirus infection. TCRdb itself ran the reads through MiXCR, one entry per CDR3 protein. Among around 78,000 distinct CDR3 sequences listed, 40% were seen once. CDR3 length: 18 amino acids. Germline V gene sequence: CDR1 SGHDT, CDR2 YYEEEE. V was cut by 4 bases and J by 0 bases, with 22 bases left in between. As to this clonotype: Its antigen is as yet unknown.

The specimen was CD8+ T cells from cultured PBMCs, collected from culture after CMV antigen stimulation. The V and J genes are TRBV5-6 and TRBJ2-5; no clear D. The sequence derives from a human donor in good health (CMV status not recorded). Some clones in this sample may be carry-over from other donors' samples. CDR3 region: CASSNNFDMMEYQETQYF. CDR3 DNA: TGTGCCAGCAGCAATAACTTTGACATGATGGAATACCAAGAGACCCAGTACTTC.